The 18 T cell receptor beta chains below were found in one sample sequenced in a study of a mutant IDH1 vaccine in newly diagnosed glioma. Documented time point: week 35, safety follow-up. In the vaccine, a single dose held 300 ug of the mutant IDH1 20-mer peptide, along with topical imiquimod. Their target antigens are unknown. Method: immunoSEQ multiplex PCR; TCRdb's copy keeps in-frame clones and lacks some. The profile shows around 45,000 clones, approximately 90% of them singletons. Material: PBMCs, obtained from a glioma patient whose treatment included an IDH1 peptide vaccine. These receptors came from a woman aged 40 to 50 with glioma.

This chain joins TRBV5-1 and TRBJ2-3; TRBD1 agrees at 7 bases. The germline gives CDR1 SGHRS, CDR2 YFSETQ. V lost 6 bases, J lost 1 base, and 8 bases stayed unmatched. The CDR3 loop spans 15 amino acids. The CDR3 here is CASNIGGVGTDTQYF. In nucleotides, the CDR3 is TGCGCCAGCAATATAGGGGGCGTGGGCACAGATACGCAGTATTTT.

V usage is TRBV5-8 and J usage is TRBJ2-7, with 8 bases matching TRBD1. V lost 1 base, J lost 0 bases, and 3 bases stayed unmatched. The CDR3 is made up of 15 amino acids. Germline CDR1 SGHTS, CDR2 YDEGEE. CDR3 loop: CASSLSRGPSYEQYF. CDR3 sequence (DNA): TGTGCCAGCAGCTTGAGCAGGGGGCCCTCCTACGAGCAGTACTTC.

This clone showed up just once. The V and J genes are TRBV19 and TRBJ1-4, with 7 nucleotides matching TRBD1. This CDR3 is built from 15 residues. Germline V CDR1 and CDR2: LNHDA, SQIVND (reference sequence). The ends lost 4 bases at V and 5 bases at J; junction bases unmatched: 7. In nucleotides, the CDR3 is TGTGCCAGTAGTACCGGGACAGCCTTCAATGAAAAACTGTTTTTT. It yields the protein CASSTGTAFNEKLFF.

This chain uses TRBV11-2 with TRBJ1-1, with unresolved D. The germline CDR1 and CDR2 sequences are SGHAT and FQNNGV. The V end lost 1 base, the J end lost 1 base, and 7 bases lay between the germline ends. The CDR3 loop spans 14 amino acids. The CDR3 DNA follows: TGTGCCAGCAGCTTAGGACCCAGGAACACTGAAGCTTTCTTT. Residues: CASSLGPRNTEAFF.

The chain couples TRBV5-1 to TRBJ1-1; 7 nucleotides align to TRBD1. V dropped 3 bases and J dropped 0; count of bases not matched to a gene: 8. The CDR3 runs 16 residues. In germline, CDR1 is SGHRS, CDR2 YFSETQ. The CDR3 sequence is CASSSGGMGVNTEAFF. The CDR3 bases are TGCGCCAGCAGCTCAGGGGGTATGGGAGTGAACACTGAAGCTTTCTTT.

This chain joins TRBV4-1 and TRBJ1-5, with D maybe TRBD1 (6 bases). Per the germline V gene, CDR1 is MGHRA and CDR2 is YSYEKL. The CDR3 has 15 amino acids. V was shortened by 1 base and J by 5 bases, with 12 bases between the two germline ends. In DNA, the CDR3 is TGCGCCAGCAGCCAAGGAACAGGGCCCCATCAGCCCCAGCATTTT. Its protein product is CASSQGTGPHQPQHF.

This chain connects TRBV19 to TRBJ1-5, with 10 bases matching TRBD1. Germline CDR1 and CDR2: LNHDA and SQIVND (reference sequence). The trim removed 5 bases at V and 7 bases at J, leaving 8 bases unmatched. The CDR3 sequence is 15 residues long. DNA of the CDR3: TGTGCCAGTAGTCAACAGACAGGGGGCGAGCAGCCCCAGCATTTT. As protein: CASSQQTGGEQPQHF.

The rearrangement uses TRBV5-5 and TRBJ1-2; TRBD1 matches 8 bases. Looked up from germline, CDR1 is SGHKS and CDR2 is YYEKEE (reference sequence). Trimming at V came to 4 bases and at J to 8 bases, leaving 4 bases not matched to a gene. There are 12 residues in the CDR3. The CDR3 sequence is CASSKDRDGYTF. The CDR3 DNA reads as TGTGCCAGCAGCAAGGACAGGGACGGCTACACCTTC.

The chain links TRBV21-1 to TRBJ2-5; the listed D gene, TRBD2, was not tested against the DNA. TRBV21-1 is a pseudogene. The CDR3 is 19 residues long. The CDR3 DNA reads as TGTGCCAGCAGCAAACGGAGAATGCCTAGCGGGAAGGGGAAAGAGACCCAGTACTTC. It yields the protein CASSKRRMPSGKGKETQYF.

The chain is built from TRBV19 and TRBJ2-1, with D uncertain. V lost 2 bases and J 7 bases, leaving 21 bases between the germline ends. CDR3 length: 17 amino acids. The germline CDR1 and CDR2 sequences are LNHDA and SQIVND (reference sequence). The CDR3 is CASSIKGLALSRNEQFF. CDR3 nucleotide sequence: TGTGCCAGTAGTATAAAGGGATTAGCCCTGAGTAGGAATGAGCAGTTCTTC.

This chain joins TRBV2 and TRBJ2-2, with no clear D. Germline CDR1 and CDR2: SNHLY and FYNNEI. V lost 11 bases and J 1 base, leaving 11 bases between the germline ends. The CDR3 loop spans 13 amino acids. CDR3 sequence reads: CAGTLGNTGELFF. The CDR3 region has the DNA TGTGCCGGAACATTAGGGAACACCGGGGAGCTGTTTTTT.

The rearrangement uses TRBV7-2 and TRBJ2-1; D remains ambiguous. Germline V lookup: CDR1 SGHTA, CDR2 FQGNSA. Trimming left V 2 bases short and J 7 bases short, with 12 bases between. This CDR3 is 14 amino acids long. The CDR3 DNA follows: TGTGCCAGCAGCTTATTTGTAAGTCGTAATGAGCAGTTCTTC. Protein product: CASSLFVSRNEQFF.

The chain combines TRBV9 with TRBJ2-1, with 9 bases aligning to TRBD2. Germline V lookup: CDR1 SGDLS, CDR2 YYNGEE. There are 13 residues in the CDR3. V shed 6 bases, J shed 7 bases, and the junction held 5 bases outside the gene matches. This chain's CDR3 is CASTERGVNEQFF. DNA for the CDR3: TGTGCCAGCACGGAGCGGGGGGTAAATGAGCAGTTCTTC.

The rearrangement joins TRBV9 to TRBJ2-2; D tentatively reads TRBD1 or TRBD2 (7 bases each). CDR1 is SGDLS, CDR2 YYNGEE, per germline. This CDR3 contains 16 residues. V dropped 3 bases and J dropped 7 bases, with 19 bases sitting between them. For the CDR3, the DNA is TGTGCCAGCAGCGCCTTCTCAGGGGGGGCGGACGGGGAGCTGTTTTTT. Protein product: CASSAFSGGADGELFF.

This clone was counted a few times. This chain connects TRBV27 to TRBJ1-5; D is unclear. CDR1 and CDR2 (germline): MNHEY, SMNVEV (reference sequence). V gave up 0 bases and J gave up 4 bases, with 10 bases separating them. This CDR3 is 15 amino acids long. The CDR3, as DNA: TGTGCCAGCAGTTTATCTAGGCCCATTAATCAGCCCCAGCATTTT. This sequence encodes CASSLSRPINQPQHF.

The rearrangement links TRBV4-2 to TRBJ2-2; 11 nucleotides agree with TRBD1. The CDR3 totals 18 residues. The junction had 11 bases not matched to a gene; V was cut back by 5 bases and J by 3 bases. CDR1 and CDR2 from the germline V gene are LGHNA and YNFKEQ. CDR3 in DNA: TGTGCCAGCAGCAGGATGCAGGGACAGGGGGGGTACACCGGGGAGCTGTTTTTT. This gives the protein CASSRMQGQGGYTGELFF.

The chain carries TRBV7-6 and TRBJ2-7; D possibly matches TRBD1 or TRBD2 (6 bases each). V lost 5 bases and J lost 5, with 7 bases in between. This CDR3 is built from 11 residues. Germline CDR1 and CDR2: SGHVS and FNYEAQ. This CDR3 reads CASSRGDEQYF. The CDR3 coding sequence is TGTGCCAGCAGCAGGGGGGACGAGCAGTACTTC.

This rearrangement joins TRBV5-1 to TRBJ2-7; a possible D gene is TRBD1 (6 bases). The CDR3 has 14 amino acids. Trimming took off 0 bases at V and 4 bases at J, with 11 bases between the two ends. Germline CDR1 reads SGHRS; CDR2 reads YFSETQ. The CDR3: CASSLDGQPYEQYF. The CDR3 nucleotides are TGCGCCAGCAGCTTGGACGGACAGCCTTACGAGCAGTACTTC.